The sequence of this T cell receptor (beta chain) was determined in a study of blood T cell repertoires in COVID-19. TCRdb's copy holds only in-frame clones and misses some; the assay was immunoSEQ multiplex PCR. The data hold roughly 260,000 clones, with 75% to 90% observed a single time. Germline V CDR1 and CDR2: LGHNA, YSLEER. Trimming left V 0 bases short and J 6 bases short, with 17 bases between. This CDR3 has 17 amino acids. The V call is TRBV4-3, the J call TRBJ2-2, with D tentatively TRBD2 (5 bases). The TCR was taken from a woman aged 50 to 60 who had recovered from COVID-19. Material for sequencing was peripheral blood. The CDR3 spells CASSQENSAKRPGELFF. CDR3 sequence (DNA): TGCGCCAGCAGCCAAGAGAATTCAGCAAAGCGGCCCGGGGAGCTGTTTTTT.